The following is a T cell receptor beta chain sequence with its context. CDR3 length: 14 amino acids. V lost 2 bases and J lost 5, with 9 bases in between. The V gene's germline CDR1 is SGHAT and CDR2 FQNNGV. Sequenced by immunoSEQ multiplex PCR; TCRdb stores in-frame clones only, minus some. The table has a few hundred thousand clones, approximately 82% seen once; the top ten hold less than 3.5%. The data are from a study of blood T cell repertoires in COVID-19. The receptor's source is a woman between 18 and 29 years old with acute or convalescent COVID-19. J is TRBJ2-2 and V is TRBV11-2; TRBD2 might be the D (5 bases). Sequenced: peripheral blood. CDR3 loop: CASSLNRGTGELFF. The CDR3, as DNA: TGTGCCAGCAGCTTAAACCGCGGGACCGGGGAGCTGTTTTTT.